The rows below give T cell receptor beta chains drawn from one sample of a study of T cells in Graves' hyperthyroidism and ophthalmopathy. From the multiplex PCR reads, TCRdb called clonotypes with MiXCR, one entry per CDR3 protein. The data show a few hundred thousand distinct CDR3 sequences, about 15% seen once. The sample comprised blood. Every receptor here comes from a woman between 40 and 50 years old with Graves' hyperthyroidism. Both conserved end residues are part of each CDR3. Each record gives: J gene, clone size, CDR3 length, V gene, D gene, CDR3 DNA, CDR3 protein. A D gene is named only where the DNA matches it firmly. Rows give clone size only sometimes, using once, few, many, or a class for an expanded clone.

J gene: TRBJ1-2
clone size: NA
CDR3 length: 13
V gene: TRBV20-1
D gene: NA
CDR3 DNA: TGCAGTGCTACCTCCTTTAAGGAGGGTGGCTACACCTTC
CDR3 protein: CSATSFKEGGYTF

J gene: TRBJ2-1
clone size: many
CDR3 length: 14
V gene: TRBV7-2
D gene: NA
CDR3 DNA: TGTGCCAGCAGCTTAGACCCTTACTACAATGAGCAGTTCTTC
CDR3 protein: CASSLDPYYNEQFF

J gene: TRBJ2-1
clone size: NA
CDR3 length: 14
V gene: TRBV2
D gene: TRBD2
CDR3 DNA: TGTGCCAGCAGTGGGGAAGCGGGAGTTTTTGAGCAGCTCTTC
CDR3 protein: CASSGEAGVFEQLF

J gene: TRBJ1-5
clone size: many
CDR3 length: 13
V gene: TRBV6-1
D gene: NA
CDR3 DNA: TGTGCCAGCAAACTAACAGTCAATCAGCCCCAGCATTTT
CDR3 protein: CASKLTVNQPQHF

J gene: TRBJ2-3
clone size: NA
CDR3 length: 14
V gene: TRBV6-1
D gene: NA
CDR3 DNA: TGTGCCAGCAGGGGTCTAGGCGGCACAGATACGCAGTATTTT
CDR3 protein: CASRGLGGTDTQYF

J gene: TRBJ2-2
clone size: many
CDR3 length: 17
V gene: TRBV7-8
D gene: TRBD1
CDR3 DNA: TGTGCCAGCAGCTCCCCAATACTGACAGGGCTCACCGGGGAGCTGTTTTTT
CDR3 protein: CASSSPILTGLTGELFF

J gene: TRBJ2-1
clone size: NA
CDR3 length: 18
V gene: TRBV11-3
D gene: TRBD2
CDR3 DNA: TGTGCCAGCAGCTCAGGACTAGCGGGAGGGATCCCCTACAATGAGCAGTTCTTC
CDR3 protein: CASSSGLAGGIPYNEQFF

J gene: TRBJ2-1
clone size: many
CDR3 length: 20
V gene: TRBV10-3
D gene: TRBD2
CDR3 DNA: TGTGCCATCAGGCAGACTGAAGGGACTAGCGGGAGGGCCGCCTACAATGAGCAGTTCTTC
CDR3 protein: CAIRQTEGTSGRAAYNEQFF

J gene: TRBJ2-6
clone size: NA
CDR3 length: 15
V gene: TRBV30
D gene: NA
CDR3 DNA: TGTGCCTGGGACAGTTCCTACTCTGGGGCCAACGTCCTGACTTTC
CDR3 protein: CAWDSSYSGANVLTF

J gene: TRBJ1-1
clone size: many
CDR3 length: 15
V gene: TRBV6-1
D gene: TRBD1
CDR3 DNA: TGTGCCAGCAGTGAAGTGATACAGGGGATCACTGAAGCTTTCTTT
CDR3 protein: CASSEVIQGITEAFF

J gene: TRBJ2-3
clone size: few
CDR3 length: 15
V gene: TRBV5-8
D gene: TRBD1
CDR3 DNA: TGTGCCAGCAACCCGACAGGGGACGGTGCAGATACGCAGTATTTT
CDR3 protein: CASNPTGDGADTQYF

J gene: TRBJ1-6
clone size: many
CDR3 length: 15
V gene: TRBV30
D gene: NA
CDR3 DNA: TGTGCCTGGAGTGTATTGGCAGGGTATAATTCACCCCTCCACTTT
CDR3 protein: CAWSVLAGYNSPLHF

J gene: TRBJ2-5
clone size: many
CDR3 length: 14
V gene: TRBV29-1
D gene: NA
CDR3 DNA: TGCAGCGTCGGCAATAGGACAGATGGAGAGACCCAGTACTTC
CDR3 protein: CSVGNRTDGETQYF

J gene: TRBJ2-2
clone size: many
CDR3 length: 16
V gene: TRBV27
D gene: TRBD2
CDR3 DNA: TGTGCCAGCAGTTTATCGGCTCTAGCGGGAGCTGGGGAGCTGTTTTTT
CDR3 protein: CASSLSALAGAGELFF

J gene: TRBJ2-6
clone size: many
CDR3 length: 12
V gene: TRBV20-1
D gene: NA
CDR3 DNA: TGCAGTGCTTATGGACAGGCCAACGTCCTGACTTTC
CDR3 protein: CSAYGQANVLTF

J gene: TRBJ2-3
clone size: many
CDR3 length: 18
V gene: TRBV20-1
D gene: TRBD2
CDR3 DNA: TGCAGTGCTAGCTCCCCTAGCGGGAGCAGCGTGAGGGGAGATACGCAGTATTTT
CDR3 protein: CSASSPSGSSVRGDTQYF

J gene: TRBJ2-7
clone size: many
CDR3 length: 16
V gene: TRBV7-8
D gene: TRBD2
CDR3 DNA: TGTGCCAGCAGACAAATGGGTTCAGCGGGAACCTACGAGCAGTACTTC
CDR3 protein: CASRQMGSAGTYEQYF

J gene: TRBJ1-1
clone size: few
CDR3 length: 12
V gene: TRBV30
D gene: TRBD1
CDR3 DNA: TGTGCCTGGAGGGGGGACAGTAAGAAAGCTTTCTTT
CDR3 protein: CAWRGDSKKAFF

J gene: TRBJ2-1
clone size: many
CDR3 length: 16
V gene: TRBV6-1
D gene: TRBD2
CDR3 DNA: TGTGCCAGCAGCACTCTTGGACTAGCGGGAGGTTTTGAGCAGTTCTTC
CDR3 protein: CASSTLGLAGGFEQFF

J gene: TRBJ1-2
clone size: NA
CDR3 length: 12
V gene: TRBV28
D gene: TRBD1
CDR3 DNA: TGTGCCAGCAGTTTGACAGGGACGGGCTACACCTTC
CDR3 protein: CASSLTGTGYTF

J gene: TRBJ2-5
clone size: NA
CDR3 length: 16
V gene: TRBV4-1
D gene: TRBD2
CDR3 DNA: TGCGCCAGCAGCCAAGATGCAGCGGGGGTAAAAGAGACCCAGTACTTC
CDR3 protein: CASSQDAAGVKETQYF

J gene: TRBJ2-1
clone size: many
CDR3 length: 15
V gene: TRBV7-9
D gene: NA
CDR3 DNA: TGTGCCAGCAGCCCGCCGGGACTGGCCTACAATGAGCAGTTCTTC
CDR3 protein: CASSPPGLAYNEQFF

J gene: TRBJ1-2
clone size: NA
CDR3 length: 14
V gene: TRBV20-1
D gene: NA
CDR3 DNA: TGCAGTGCTAGAGGTCACAGCGAGAACTATGGCTACACCTTC
CDR3 protein: CSARGHSENYGYTF

J gene: TRBJ1-1
clone size: many
CDR3 length: 16
V gene: TRBV5-1
D gene: NA
CDR3 DNA: TGCGCCAGCAGCTCGGCGGACAGTCCTTTTTACACTGAAGCTTTCTTT
CDR3 protein: CASSSADSPFYTEAFF

J gene: TRBJ1-1
clone size: NA
CDR3 length: 18
V gene: TRBV19
D gene: TRBD1
CDR3 DNA: TGTGCCAGTAGTATCCGACCGGGACAGGGGGCCCTAACCACTGAAGCTTTCTTT
CDR3 protein: CASSIRPGQGALTTEAFF

J gene: TRBJ2-1
clone size: many
CDR3 length: 19
V gene: TRBV2
D gene: NA
CDR3 DNA: TGTGCCAGCAGTGATGGTTTCGAGACGGACTCTTTCTCCTACAATGAGCAGTTCTTC
CDR3 protein: CASSDGFETDSFSYNEQFF

J gene: TRBJ2-2
clone size: NA
CDR3 length: 13
V gene: TRBV20-1
D gene: TRBD2
CDR3 DNA: TGCAGTGGGTTTAGCGGGGGCACCGGGGAGCTGTTTTTT
CDR3 protein: CSGFSGGTGELFF

J gene: TRBJ2-1
clone size: NA
CDR3 length: 12
V gene: TRBV25-1
D gene: NA
CDR3 DNA: TGTGCCAGCAAGGGGGGGGGGCTGGAGCAGTTCTTC
CDR3 protein: CASKGGGLEQFF

J gene: TRBJ1-3
clone size: few
CDR3 length: 12
V gene: TRBV6-1
D gene: NA
CDR3 DNA: TGTGCCAGCAGTGACTATGGGAACACCATATATTTT
CDR3 protein: CASSDYGNTIYF

J gene: TRBJ2-3
clone size: NA
CDR3 length: 17
V gene: TRBV5-1
D gene: TRBD2
CDR3 DNA: TGCGCCAGCAGCTTGGGACTAGCGGGAGTCAGACCAGATACGCAGTATTTT
CDR3 protein: CASSLGLAGVRPDTQYF

J gene: TRBJ2-2
clone size: many
CDR3 length: 13
V gene: TRBV29-1
D gene: NA
CDR3 DNA: TGCAGCGTTCGTCGGGAGAACACCGGGGAGCTGTTTTTT
CDR3 protein: CSVRRENTGELFF

J gene: TRBJ2-3
clone size: NA
CDR3 length: 11
V gene: TRBV27
D gene: NA
CDR3 DNA: TGTGCCTGCAGTTTGGGGGATACGCAGTATTTT
CDR3 protein: CACSLGDTQYF

J gene: TRBJ1-4
clone size: many
CDR3 length: 14
V gene: TRBV3-1
D gene: TRBD1
CDR3 DNA: TGTGCCAGCAGCGCGGGACAGGCGAATCAAAAACTGTTTTTT
CDR3 protein: CASSAGQANQKLFF

J gene: TRBJ2-1
clone size: many
CDR3 length: 15
V gene: TRBV12-3/TRBV12-4
D gene: TRBD2
CDR3 DNA: TGTGCCAGCACCAAGGGGACTAGCGGATACAATGAGCAGTTCTTC
CDR3 protein: CASTKGTSGYNEQFF

J gene: TRBJ2-3
clone size: few
CDR3 length: 15
V gene: TRBV4-1
D gene: NA
CDR3 DNA: TGCGCCAGCAGCCAAGAGGAGGAGGGGCCAGATACGCAGTATTTT
CDR3 protein: CASSQEEEGPDTQYF

J gene: TRBJ1-2
clone size: many
CDR3 length: 16
V gene: TRBV28
D gene: NA
CDR3 DNA: TGTGCCAGCAGTTTACCCCTCCCGACGGGAAACTATGGCTACACCTTC
CDR3 protein: CASSLPLPTGNYGYTF

J gene: TRBJ1-4
clone size: NA
CDR3 length: 15
V gene: TRBV28
D gene: NA
CDR3 DNA: TGTGCCAGCAGTTTATTTCAGGGGACTAGTGAAAAACTGTTTTTT
CDR3 protein: CASSLFQGTSEKLFF

J gene: TRBJ2-1
clone size: NA
CDR3 length: 15
V gene: TRBV4-2
D gene: NA
CDR3 DNA: TGTGCCAGCAGCCAAGATCGGAGTAACTACAATGAGCAGTTCTTC
CDR3 protein: CASSQDRSNYNEQFF

J gene: TRBJ2-1
clone size: NA
CDR3 length: 15
V gene: TRBV6-1
D gene: NA
CDR3 DNA: TGTGCCAGCAGTAGAACGGGGCTTTCGGAGGGTGAGCAGTTCTTC
CDR3 protein: CASSRTGLSEGEQFF

J gene: TRBJ1-1
clone size: many
CDR3 length: 13
V gene: TRBV11-2
D gene: NA
CDR3 DNA: TGTGCCAGCAGCTTATTGGGAGACGGTGAAGCTTTCTTT
CDR3 protein: CASSLLGDGEAFF

J gene: TRBJ2-5
clone size: many
CDR3 length: 14
V gene: TRBV29-1
D gene: TRBD2
CDR3 DNA: TGCAGCGTTGGGGTTAGCGGGAGGGGTGAGACCCAGTACTTC
CDR3 protein: CSVGVSGRGETQYF

J gene: TRBJ1-6
clone size: many
CDR3 length: 13
V gene: TRBV30
D gene: NA
CDR3 DNA: TGTGCCTGGAGTTATATGGGGGATTCACCCCTCCACTTT
CDR3 protein: CAWSYMGDSPLHF

J gene: TRBJ1-1
clone size: NA
CDR3 length: 13
V gene: TRBV5-1
D gene: TRBD1
CDR3 DNA: TGCGCCAGCGGTCTTCAGGGGGACACTGAAGCTTTCTTT
CDR3 protein: CASGLQGDTEAFF